This TCR beta chain was recorded in a study of blood T cell repertoires in COVID-19. As for the study in general: The United States, Italy and Spain supplied acute and convalescent COVID-19 samples.

Participants were placed into cohorts based on the clinical history they reported. In germline, CDR1 is MNHEY, CDR2 SMNVEV (reference sequence). V lost 2 bases and J lost 2; bases outside the gene matches: 3. CDR3 length: 14 amino acids. Concerning this clone itself: In the same sample, other DNA sequences code for this CDR3.

In the authors' workflow: Nucleated cell counts were estimated from reference gene primer amplification. Profiling relied on immunoSEQ multiplex PCR, and the TCRdb table lists in-frame clones only, not all of them. V, J and clone size reflect that table, while D and trimming were determined from the DNA. The sample lists roughly 220,000 clones; just over 85% were seen once. The sequencing input was PBMCs or T cells enriched from blood (not recorded which). The TCR originated in a woman aged 50 to 60 with acute COVID-19. The chain uses TRBV27 and TRBJ2-7; 7 nucleotides agree with TRBD1. The CDR3: CASSLTQGAYEQYF. The CDR3 DNA reads TGTGCCAGCAGTTTAACCCAGGGGGCCTACGAGCAGTACTTC.